One and the same sample provided the 10 T cell receptor beta chains below, sequenced in a study of cytomegalovirus exposure and HLA in healthy donors. The PCR made use of 60 Vbeta and 13 Jbeta primers. The repertoire was sequenced with immunoSEQ multiplex PCR; TCRdb's copy has only in-frame clones and lacks some. The sample lists 120,000 to 150,000 clones, around four fifths occurring once. Material: PBMCs. These TCRs come from a boy between 2 and 15 years old in good health and CMV-seronegative.

The chain has TRBV6-5 and TRBJ2-1, with D possibly being TRBD2 (5 bases). The CDR3 contains 11 residues. CDR1 is MNHEY and CDR2 is SVGAGI in the germline V gene. V was cut by 10 bases and J by 6 bases, with 10 bases left in between. The CDR3 region has the DNA TGTGCCACCGGACTGTTCAATGAGCAGTTCTTC. This codes for CATGLFNEQFF.

This chain joins TRBV2 and TRBJ1-6; 7 bases align to TRBD1. The CDR3 spans 13 residues. The V gene's germline CDR1 is SNHLY and CDR2 FYNNEI. Losses at the gene ends were 7 bases for V and 8 bases for J; bases not matched to a gene: 5. CDR3 nucleotides: TGTGCCAGCAACAGGGGCGCGGATTCACCCCTCCACTTT. As protein: CASNRGADSPLHF.

The rearrangement uses TRBV7-3 and TRBJ2-2; TRBD2 matches at 12 bases. This CDR3 has 17 amino acids. Germline V gives CDR1 SGHTA, CDR2 FQGTGA. V lost 4 bases, J lost 1 base, and 4 bases stayed unmatched. The CDR3 region is CASSSGLAGRNTGELFF. The CDR3 DNA sequence: TGTGCCAGCAGCTCCGGACTAGCGGGGAGGAACACCGGGGAGCTGTTTTTT.

This chain uses TRBV27 with TRBJ1-5, with D possibly being TRBD1 (6 bases). Trimming stripped 5 bases from V and 3 bases from J, with 17 bases between. From germline, CDR1 is MNHEY and CDR2 SMNVEV (reference sequence). The CDR3 spans 16 residues. The CDR3 region has the DNA TGTGCCAGCAGTCAAGACAGGCCGACCTCCAATCAGCCCCAGCATTTT. It yields the protein CASSQDRPTSNQPQHF.

This chain joins TRBV6-1 and TRBJ1-2, with 7 bases lining up with TRBD1. Germline loops: CDR1 MNHNS, CDR2 SASEGT. V was clipped by 6 bases and J by 3 bases; unmatched bases: 4. CDR3 size: 13 residues. CDR3 sequence: CASRTGTDYGYTF. CDR3 nucleotide sequence: TGTGCCAGCAGAACCGGGACAGACTATGGCTACACCTTC.

The rearrangement joins TRBV29-1 to TRBJ1-1; TRBD1 matches at 7 bases. The junction had 3 bases not matched to a gene; V was cut back by 7 bases and J by 1 base. The CDR3 length is 12 residues. Germline V gene data show CDR1 as SQVTM and CDR2 as ANQGSEA. The CDR3 sequence: CSAGGRNTEAFF. CDR3 nucleotide sequence: TGCAGCGCAGGGGGAAGGAACACTGAAGCTTTCTTT.

In the case of this clone: An end of the junction does not agree with germline; a read error may underlie this. V and J are TRBV11-2 and TRBJ2-1; D uncertain. CDR3 length: 13 residues. Germline V CDR1 and CDR2: SGHAT, FQNNGV. The CDR3 here is CASSPLVRGELFF. Here the CDR3 DNA reads TGTGCCAGCAGCCCCTTGGTCCGAGGAGAGCTGTTCTTC.

This chain uses TRBV9 with TRBJ2-5; 9 positions match TRBD2. The CDR3 is made up of 17 amino acids. V was clipped by 4 bases and J by 1 base; unmatched bases: 11. CDR1 and CDR2 from the germline V gene are SGDLS and YYNGEE. The CDR3 region is CASSPRREGRLQETQYF. CDR3 nucleotide sequence: TGTGCCAGCAGCCCCCGGCGGGAGGGCCGACTCCAAGAGACCCAGTACTTC.

The chain recombines TRBV4-1 with TRBJ2-5; 7 bases agree with TRBD2. Per the germline V gene, CDR1 is MGHRA and CDR2 is YSYEKL. With 1 base clipped from V and 3 bases from J, the junction kept 8 bases outside the gene matches. The CDR3 covers 16 residues. CDR3 sequence reads: CASSQVFAGVEETQYF. The DNA of the CDR3 is TGCGCCAGCAGCCAAGTGTTCGCGGGGGTTGAAGAGACCCAGTACTTC.

The rearrangement uses TRBV28 and TRBJ1-5; D unclear. This CDR3 comprises 18 residues. Germline CDR1 MDHEN, CDR2 SYDVKM. Trimming left V 2 bases short and J 8 bases short, with 25 bases between. The CDR3 protein is CASSLNEVLASIIKPQHF. DNA of the CDR3: TGTGCCAGCAGTTTAAATGAGGTTTTGGCCTCTATCATTAAGCCCCAGCATTTT.